At least ten counts were recorded for the clone carrying this T cell receptor beta chain. There were TCR beta CDR3 regions amplified from RNA transcripts. The HTBI set primed first-round TCR CDR3 RT-PCR. TCRdb passed the multiplex PCR reads through MiXCR, listing each CDR3 protein once. The sample includes nearly 600,000 distinct CDR3 sequences, approximately 15% of them seen just once. This record belongs to a study of T cells in Graves' hyperthyroidism and ophthalmopathy. Disease lasting under 3 months, a NOSPECS grade of at least 4, and a Clinical Activity Score of at least 3 were features of the ophthalmopathy patients. Patients were excluded for uncontrolled infection, other autoimmune disease, pregnancy or lactation. Orbital computed tomography, thyroid ultrasound, serum thyroxine and TRAb, and clinical symptoms together informed the diagnoses. The CDR3 consists of 12 residues. V was shortened by 3 bases and J by 6 bases, with 12 bases between the two germline ends. Germline V gene data show CDR1 as GTSNPN and CDR2 as SVGIG (reference sequence).

This receptor was identified in a woman between 18 and 29 years old with Graves' ophthalmopathy. This sequence joins TRBV30 and TRBJ2-7, with D maybe TRBD2 (5 bases). The sequencing input was blood. CDR3 region: CAWSGELGEQYF. The CDR3 nucleotides read TGTGCCTGGAGCGGGGAGCTTGGCGAGCAGTACTTC.